This T cell receptor (beta chain) came from a study of blood T cell repertoires in COVID-19. The CDR3 is 15 residues long. CDR1 KGHSH and CDR2 LQKENI come from the germline V gene. Trimming at V came to 4 bases and at J to 4 bases, leaving 8 bases not matched to a gene. Clones were read by immunoSEQ multiplex PCR, and TCRdb kept only the in-frame ones, dropping some. The sample comprises tens of thousands of clones, 75% to 85% of which are singletons, and about 16% rests with the top ten. The V call is TRBV18, the J call TRBJ1-1, with 8 bases lining up with TRBD1. The sequence was obtained from an elderly man with acute or convalescent COVID-19. Sequencing input: peripheral blood. This CDR3 reads CASSRERTGTTEAFF. CDR3 nucleotide sequence: TGTGCCAGCTCACGCGAACGGACAGGGACCACTGAAGCTTTCTTT. The full variable domain, completed using reference TRBV18 and TRBJ1-1, is NAGVMQNPRHLVRRRGQEARLRCSPMKGHSHVYWYRQLPEEGLKFMVYLQKENIIDESGMPKERFSAEFPKEGPSILRIQQVVRGDSAAYFCASSRERTGTTEAFFGQGTRLTVV.